Described below is a single T cell receptor beta chain sequence and its context. No antigen is known for it. The sample originates from a study of beta chain features in type 1 diabetes. Cells sorted by CD45RO/CCR7/CD25/CD127/CD95/CD27 comprised CD4+ naive, central memory, regulatory and stem cell-like memory cells. Notes on the study in general: Shortening of TCRB CDR3s, moderate but significant, appeared in all four CD4+ subsets of Type 1 diabetes patients. Fewer insertions but more deletions were seen at VDJ junctions in type 1 diabetes patients.

All of the isolated RNA was reverse transcribed, so expressed TCRB transcripts were sequenced. TCRdb's copy holds only in-frame clones and misses some; the assay was immunoSEQ multiplex PCR. The repertoire consists of around 300,000 clones, with over 14% occurring once and the leading ten covering 0.015%. V gave up 1 base and J gave up 6 bases; unmatched junction bases: 9. The CDR3 runs to 16 residues. CDR1 is MGHRA and CDR2 is YSYEKL in the germline V gene. The gene calls are TRBV4-1 and TRBJ2-1; 7 bases agree with TRBD2. The source is a man aged 18 to 35 with type 1 diabetes. The sequenced sample consisted of naive CD4+ T cells from blood. The CDR3 loop reads CASSQAGGGFVNEQFF. The CDR3, as DNA: TGCGCCAGCAGCCAAGCTGGCGGGGGATTTGTCAATGAGCAGTTCTTC.